The 28 T cell receptor beta chains below all came from one sample that was sequenced in a study of human T cells and chemical hapten exposure. Indicated time point: pre-sensitization, week 0. Treatment in this sample: therapeutic diphenylcyclopropenone sensitization with weekly scalp DPC. Using its own MiXCR run on the RACE reads, TCRdb lists one record per CDR3 protein. The sample has tens of thousands of distinct CDR3 sequences, approximately 11% seen once. This sample comprised whole blood, obtained in connection with sensitization to the hapten diphenylcyclopropenone (DPC). These receptors originate from a woman aged 50 to 60 with alopecia areata. Some clones in this sample may be carry-over from other donors' samples.

There are many counts of this clonotype. V usage is TRBV12-3 or TRBV12-4 and J usage is TRBJ1-5, with 9 bases aligning to TRBD1. This CDR3 region has 19 residues. V lost 5 bases and J lost 2; bases outside the gene matches: 16. This CDR3 reads CASSNPDRGKGQGNQPQHF. As DNA, the CDR3 is TGTGCCAGCAGTAACCCGGACAGGGGCAAGGGGCAAGGCAATCAGCCCCAGCATTTT.

The rearrangement uses TRBV7-9 and TRBJ2-7; 10 bases line up with TRBD2. CDR3 size: 17 residues. Trimming removed 5 bases from V and 4 bases from J; junction bases left unmatched: 14. Germline V gene data show CDR1 as SEHNR and CDR2 as FQNEAQ (reference sequence). CDR3: CASSPPLAGGPSYEQYF. DNA for the CDR3: TGTGCCAGCAGCCCGCCCTTAGCGGGGGGACCGAGTTACGAGCAGTACTTC.

This clonotype came up many times. V usage is TRBV9 and J usage is TRBJ2-1; TRBD2 agrees at 12 bases. This CDR3 comprises 15 residues. Germline V gene lookup returns CDR1 SGDLS and CDR2 YYNGEE. Trimming cost V 6 bases and J 5 bases; bases outside gene matches: 6. CDR3 nucleotides: TGTGCCAGCAACCCGACTAGCGGGAGAGACAATGAGCAGTTCTTC. Translation gives CASNPTSGRDNEQFF.

The CDR3 DNA reads as TGTGCCAGCAGCTTGACTAGCGGGGGGTACGAGCAGTACTTC. It codes for CASSLTSGGYEQYF. This chain connects TRBV7-9 to TRBJ2-7; TRBD2 matches at 13 bases. V shed 3 bases, J shed 4 bases, and the junction held 0 bases outside the gene matches. The germline CDR1 and CDR2 sequences are SEHNR and FQNEAQ (reference sequence). This CDR3 region has 14 residues.

The rearrangement links TRBV5-6 to TRBJ1-2, with TRBD1 matching over 9 bases. Per the germline V gene, CDR1 is SGHDT and CDR2 is YYEEEE. This CDR3 spans 14 amino acids. With 4 bases clipped from V and 5 bases from J, the junction kept 6 bases outside the gene matches. The CDR3 here is CASSPDRGRYGYTF. CDR3 nucleotide sequence: TGTGCCAGCAGCCCGGACAGGGGACGATATGGCTACACCTTC.

The rearrangement links TRBV9 to TRBJ2-1, with unresolved D. The CDR3 runs to 13 residues. Germline CDR1 reads SGDLS; CDR2 reads YYNGEE. Trimming pared 4 bases from V and 0 bases from J, leaving 5 bases between. In DNA form, the CDR3 reads TGTGCCAGCAGCCGGTCCTCCTACAATGAGCAGTTCTTC. Its translation: CASSRSSYNEQFF.

This clonotype came up a few times. The chain uses TRBV6-2 or TRBV6-3 and TRBJ1-1; D is unclear. CDR3 length: 13 residues. The germline CDR1 and CDR2 sequences are MNHEY and SVGEGT. Trimming removed 6 bases at V and 2 bases at J, with 10 bases between. The CDR3 DNA sequence: TGTGCCAGCAGCCCTATCACTAACACTGAAGCTTTCTTT. Its protein is CASSPITNTEAFF.

The genes are TRBV5-4 and TRBJ2-1; 9 bases are a match to TRBD2. Germline V CDR1 and CDR2: SGHNT, YYREEE (reference sequence). With 0 bases clipped from V and 2 bases from J, the junction kept 6 bases outside the gene matches. The CDR3 is made up of 17 amino acids. For the CDR3, the DNA is TGTGCCAGCAGCTTGGGTGCGGGAGGGCTCCCCTACAATGAGCAGTTCTTC. It yields the protein CASSLGAGGLPYNEQFF.

The J gene is TRBJ1-1, the V gene TRBV29-1; 9 bases match TRBD1. This CDR3 contains 13 residues. Germline-derived CDR1 and CDR2 are SQVTM and ANQGSEA. The V gene end was trimmed by 4 bases and the J gene end by 11 bases; junction bases not matched to a gene: 11. The CDR3 loop is CSVASTGGKAAFF. The CDR3 DNA reads TGCAGCGTTGCCTCGACAGGGGGTAAGGCCGCTTTCTTT.

The table lists this clonotype with many counts. The gene calls are TRBV2 and TRBJ1-2, with 7 nucleotides matching TRBD1. The CDR3 is made up of 14 amino acids. CDR1 and CDR2 from the germline V gene are SNHLY and FYNNEI. V was pared by 5 bases and J by 0 bases, with 3 bases of the junction left unmatched. The CDR3 region is CASSMGQTNYGYTF. Written as DNA, the CDR3 is TGTGCCAGCAGTATGGGACAGACTAACTATGGCTACACCTTC.

This clonotype was seen a few times. The gene calls are TRBV11-2 and TRBJ2-3; D is ambiguous. The CDR3 has 12 residues. Per the germline V gene, CDR1 is SGHAT and CDR2 is FQNNGV. Trimming cost V 3 bases and J 10 bases, with 11 bases left between them. DNA for the CDR3: TGTGCCAGCAGCTTGCCCTTTAGTGCGCAGTATTTT. This codes for CASSLPFSAQYF. Together with reference TRBV11-2 and TRBJ2-3, the CDR3 gives the full variable domain: EAGVAQSPRYKIIEKRQSVAFWCNPISGHATLYWYQQILGQGPKLLIQFQNNGVVDDSQLPKDRFSAERLKGVDSTLKIQPAKLEDSAVYLCASSLPFSAQYFGPGTRLTVL.

This clonotype was counted only a few times. This sequence joins TRBV7-2 and TRBJ2-2; D not certain. The CDR3 contains 14 residues. Looked up from germline, CDR1 is SGHTA and CDR2 is FQGNSA. Trimming cost V 1 base and J 4 bases, with 7 bases left between them. As DNA, the CDR3 is TGTGCCAGCAGCTTAGAGAGTAGCACCGGGGAGCTGTTTTTT. It is translated as CASSLESSTGELFF.

The chain combines TRBV18 with TRBJ2-7; 8 positions agree with TRBD2. The germline CDR1 and CDR2 sequences are KGHSH and LQKENI. Losses at the gene ends were 3 bases for V and 4 bases for J; bases not matched to a gene: 5. CDR3 length: 14 residues. The CDR3 DNA reads TGTGCCAGCTCACCGGGAGTAGCGGGATACGAGCAGTACTTC. Protein product: CASSPGVAGYEQYF.

The chain joins TRBV2 to TRBJ2-3, with D perhaps being TRBD1 or TRBD2 (5 bases each). The CDR3 extends over 14 amino acids. The germline CDR1 and CDR2 sequences are SNHLY and FYNNEI. Trimming took 9 bases from V and 6 from J, leaving 19 bases between them. The CDR3 sequence is CASCPRGATDTQYF. The CDR3 coding sequence is TGTGCCAGTTGTCCCCGAGGGGCTACGGATACGCAGTATTTT.

To note about this clonotype: This may stem from a read error, because a much larger clone lies one nucleotide away. The chain has TRBV18 and TRBJ2-1, with D perhaps assigned TRBD1 or TRBD2 (5 bases each). Trimming cost V 6 bases and J 10 bases, with 22 bases left between them. The germline CDR1 and CDR2 sequences are KGHSH and LQKENI. The CDR3 has 15 residues. The DNA for the CDR3 is TGTGCCAGCTCTCCGGGGACGGCCAAACGGGGAGAGCAGTTCTTC. This encodes CASSPGTAKRGEQFF.

At least ten counts were recorded for this clonotype. In nucleotides, the CDR3 is TGTGCCAGCAGTTTAGCACAGTTCAATGAGCAGTTCTTC. Amino acids: CASSLAQFNEQFF. The rearrangement links TRBV12-3 or TRBV12-4 to TRBJ2-1; D is ambiguous. V was pared by 0 bases and J by 6 bases, with 6 bases between. This CDR3 is 13 amino acids long.

V and J are TRBV7-6 and TRBJ1-1; 8 nucleotides agree with TRBD1. The germline gives CDR1 SGHVS, CDR2 FNYEAQ. The V segment lost 0 bases and the J segment 8 bases; nucleotides outside the gene matches: 17. This CDR3 comprises 18 residues. CDR3 bases: TGTGCCAGCAGCTTAGCCATCAAACAGGGGGTGGTCGGAACGGAAGCTTTCTTT. Residues: CASSLAIKQGVVGTEAFF. The full variable domain, completed using reference TRBV7-6 and TRBJ1-1, is GAGVSQSPRYKVTKRGQDVALRCDPISGHVSLYWYRQALGQGPEFLTYFNYEAQQDKSGLPNDRFSAERPEGSISTLTIQRTEQRDSAMYRCASSLAIKQGVVGTEAFFGQGTRLTVV.

This chain links TRBV6-1 with TRBJ2-7; 11 nucleotides align to TRBD2. The trim removed 6 bases at V and 0 bases at J, leaving 13 bases unmatched. The CDR3 loop spans 18 amino acids. Germline loops: CDR1 MNHNS, CDR2 SASEGT. This chain's CDR3 is CASRWASGGPTSSYEQYF. Written as DNA, the CDR3 is TGTGCCAGCAGGTGGGCTAGCGGGGGGCCGACGAGCTCCTACGAGCAGTACTTC.

This clonotype was counted at least ten times. Here the CDR3 DNA reads TGCAGTGCTTCACTAGCGGGGGTGGAGACCCAGTACTTC. This gives the protein CSASLAGVETQYF. The chain is built from TRBV20-1 and TRBJ2-5; 11 bases line up with TRBD2. The junction had 4 bases not matched to a gene; V was cut back by 5 bases and J by 5 bases. The CDR3 is 13 residues long. Per germline, CDR1 DFQATT and CDR2 SNEGSKA (reference sequence).

This clonotype occurred many times. This rearrangement joins TRBV7-2 to TRBJ2-1, with D maybe TRBD1 (6 bases). CDR1 and CDR2 from the germline V gene are SGHTA and FQGNSA. Deletions cut 6 bases from V and 4 bases from J, with 19 bases between. This CDR3 region has 16 residues. The CDR3 DNA sequence: TGTGCCAGCAGTCGCTACAGGGACATATCTTACAATGAGCAGTTCTTC. This codes for CASSRYRDISYNEQFF.

The chain joins TRBV20-1 to TRBJ1-1, with D uncertain. Germline loops: CDR1 DFQATT, CDR2 SNEGSKA (reference sequence). Trimming took off 4 bases at V and 5 bases at J, with 23 bases between the two ends. The CDR3 covers 16 residues. The CDR3 sequence: CSAIHRMFGRDTEAFF. CDR3 DNA: TGCAGTGCTATCCACCGAATGTTTGGGAGGGATACTGAAGCTTTCTTT.

This clonotype has a count of ten or more. This chain joins TRBV14 and TRBJ1-6; 9 bases agree with TRBD1. Trimming cost V 4 bases and J 10 bases; bases outside gene matches: 5. The CDR3 runs 14 residues. Per germline, CDR1 SGHDN and CDR2 FVKESK. The CDR3: CASSLTGGGSPLHF. DNA of the CDR3: TGTGCCAGCAGCCTGACAGGGGGAGGCTCACCCCTCCACTTT.

This clonotype was seen at least ten times. The chain joins TRBV29-1 to TRBJ1-4; the D is unclear. The V gene's germline CDR1 is SQVTM and CDR2 ANQGSEA. V gave up 2 bases and J gave up 15 bases, with 25 bases separating them. This CDR3 spans 15 amino acids. The chain's CDR3 is CSVEYGPPNPGGMFF. In nucleotides, the CDR3 is TGCAGCGTTGAATACGGCCCACCTAACCCAGGTGGAATGTTTTTT.

This chain connects TRBV6-6 to TRBJ2-2; 7 bases map to TRBD1. Germline CDR1 and CDR2: MNHNY and SVGAGI (reference sequence). V lost 0 bases and J lost 5; bases outside the gene matches: 9. The CDR3 consists of 17 residues. The CDR3 reads CASSYSTGPLGTGELFF. In nucleotides, the CDR3 is TGTGCCAGCAGTTACTCGACAGGGCCATTAGGGACCGGGGAGCTGTTTTTT.

The chain couples TRBV14 to TRBJ1-2, with D maybe TRBD1 (5 bases). Trimming stripped 0 bases from V and 8 bases from J, with 13 bases between. The CDR3 extends over 14 amino acids. CDR1 is SGHDN and CDR2 is FVKESK in the germline V gene. The CDR3 reads CASSQEGVLRGYTF. CDR3 DNA sequence: TGTGCCAGCAGCCAAGAGGGGGTTTTGCGGGGCTACACCTTC.

Many counts were recorded for this clonotype. CDR3 sequence: CAINGRMNTEAFF. In DNA form, the CDR3 reads TGTGCCATCAATGGGCGGATGAACACTGAAGCTTTCTTT. The V call is TRBV10-3, the J call TRBJ1-1; D gene uncertain. V was cut by 7 bases and J by 0 bases, with 9 bases left in between. The CDR3 spans 13 residues. Germline V gives CDR1 ENHRY, CDR2 SYGVKD.

This clonotype was recorded at least ten times. The chain employs TRBV29-1 and TRBJ2-7; the D gene is possibly TRBD1 (5 bases). Trimming cost V 4 bases and J 3 bases, with 7 bases left between them. This CDR3 has 11 amino acids. Germline CDR1 and CDR2: SQVTM and ANQGSEA. CDR3 DNA: TGCAGCGTTGCACAGGTCTACGAGCAGTACTTC. Encoded protein: CSVAQVYEQYF.

This clonotype was recorded at least ten times. The genes are TRBV7-9 and TRBJ2-1; weak D call: TRBD2 (6 bases). The CDR3 loop spans 14 amino acids. V dropped 8 bases and J dropped 9 bases, with 20 bases sitting between them. Germline V gene sequence: CDR1 SEHNR, CDR2 FQNEAQ (reference sequence). This CDR3 is CASAGGVPTGEQFF. The CDR3 DNA follows: TGTGCCAGCGCAGGAGGGGTTCCCACGGGTGAGCAGTTCTTC.